This section outlines one T cell receptor beta chain sequence together with its context. Its antigen is still unknown. These data come from a study of T cells in women clearing cervical HPV infection. Study information: Case blood was drawn a median approximately 160 days after lesion detection. Findings of the study overall: Each sample's T-cell count was unknown, possibly confounding richness.

The method was immunoSEQ multiplex PCR; TCRdb's version includes in-frame clones alone and lacks a portion of them. The listing records 18,000 or so clones. The source material was blood buffy coat. This clonotype was sampled from a woman between 18 and 70 years old with a cervical HPV16 infection that either progressed to CIN3+ or cleared (not recorded which).

This chain's CDR3 is CASTRSGATNEKLFF. Incomplete CDR3 DNA: TGTGCCAGCACCCGCTCAGGGGCAACTAATGAAAAA. The chain links TRBV28 to TRBJ1-4; tentatively, D is TRBD1 (6 bases). The read terminates 3 residues before the CDR3 end, so the remaining end is supplied by the germline J gene. This CDR3 has 15 amino acids. Looked up from germline, CDR1 is MDHEN and CDR2 is SYDVKM. The germline V and J ends were trimmed by 7 bases and 0 bases, with 12 bases remaining between them.